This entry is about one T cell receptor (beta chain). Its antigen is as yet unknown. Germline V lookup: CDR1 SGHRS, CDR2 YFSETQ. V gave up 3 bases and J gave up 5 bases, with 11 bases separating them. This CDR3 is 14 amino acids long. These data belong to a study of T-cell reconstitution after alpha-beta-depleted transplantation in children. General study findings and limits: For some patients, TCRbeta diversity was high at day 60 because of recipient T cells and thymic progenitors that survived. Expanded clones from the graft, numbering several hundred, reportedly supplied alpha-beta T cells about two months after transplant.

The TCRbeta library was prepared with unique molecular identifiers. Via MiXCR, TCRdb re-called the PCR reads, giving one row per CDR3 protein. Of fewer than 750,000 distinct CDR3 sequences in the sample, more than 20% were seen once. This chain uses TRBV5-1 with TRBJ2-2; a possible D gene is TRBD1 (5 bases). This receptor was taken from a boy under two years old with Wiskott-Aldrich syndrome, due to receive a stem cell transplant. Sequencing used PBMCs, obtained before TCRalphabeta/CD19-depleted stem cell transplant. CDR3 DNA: TGCGCCAGCAGCTGGGCGCAGGGTACCGGGGAGCTGTTTTTT. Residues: CASSWAQGTGELFF.